A single sample is the source of the 15 T cell receptor beta chains below, sequenced in a study of blood T cell repertoires in COVID-19. Measured with immunoSEQ multiplex PCR; TCRdb has only the in-frame clones, and not every one. The table has around 230,000 clones, around 80% seen once. Sample: PBMCs or T cells enriched from blood (not recorded which). Receptors were obtained from a man in his forties who had recovered from COVID-19.

This rearrangement joins TRBV11-2 to TRBJ2-3; 8 nucleotides align to TRBD2. The junction had 11 bases not matched to a gene; V was cut back by 9 bases and J by 6 bases. Germline CDR1 and CDR2: SGHAT and FQNNGV. The CDR3 loop spans 14 amino acids. CDR3 in amino acids: CASSGGGNPDTQYF. The CDR3 region has the DNA TGTGCCAGTAGTGGCGGGGGGAACCCCGATACGCAGTATTTT.

The chain has TRBV28 and TRBJ1-6, with 10 bases lining up with TRBD1. CDR3 length equals 15 residues. The V segment lost 8 bases and the J segment 9 bases; nucleotides outside the gene matches: 10. Germline V gene data show CDR1 as MDHEN and CDR2 as SYDVKM. This CDR3 reads CASGQPGTGASPLHF. As DNA, the CDR3 is TGTGCCAGCGGACAACCCGGGACAGGGGCTTCACCCCTCCACTTT.

The table lists this clone with a count of one. The chain employs TRBV28 and TRBJ2-7, with a tentative D call TRBD1 (6 bases). Germline CDR1 MDHEN, CDR2 SYDVKM. V was trimmed by 5 bases and J by 5 bases, leaving 19 bases between them. CDR3 length: 15 amino acids. The CDR3: CASSPDYRERDEQYF. The CDR3 coding sequence is TGTGCCAGCAGTCCCGATTACAGGGAGAGGGACGAGCAGTACTTC.

The DNA of the CDR3 is TGCGCCAGCAGCGAAGGGGCAGCCTCTGGAAACACCATATATTTT. It codes for CASSEGAASGNTIYF. This chain links TRBV5-1 with TRBJ1-3, with a tentative D call TRBD1 (5 bases). The germline V gene encodes CDR1 SGHRS and CDR2 YFSETQ. The CDR3 is 15 residues long. Deletions cut 4 bases from V and 0 bases from J, with 11 bases between.

The chain has TRBV21-1 and TRBJ1-1. TRBV21-1 is a recognized pseudogene. The CDR3 spans 15 residues. This chain's CDR3 is CASSKAGRELDEAFF. The CDR3 nucleotides are TGTGCCAGCAGCAAAGCGGGGAGGGAGCTGGATGAAGCTTTCTTT.

This clone was detected once. The chain joins TRBV7-9 to TRBJ2-1, with 12 nucleotides matching TRBD2. The germline V gene has CDR1 SEHNR and CDR2 FQNEAQ (reference sequence). There are 18 residues in the CDR3. V lost 6 bases, J lost 0 bases, and 9 bases stayed unmatched. The CDR3 region is CASSSLAGGQSSYNEQFF. The CDR3 DNA reads TGTGCCAGCAGTTCACTAGCGGGGGGACAGAGCTCCTACAATGAGCAGTTCTTC.

J is TRBJ1-1 and V is TRBV6-2 or TRBV6-3; a weak D match, TRBD1 (6 bases). This CDR3 has 16 amino acids. Germline loops: CDR1 MNHEY, CDR2 SVGEGT. The V gene lost 4 bases and the J gene lost 0 bases, with 15 bases spanning the gap. In DNA form, the CDR3 reads TGTGCCAGCAGTTCCCCTGGGGGGGGCTTGAACACTGAAGCTTTCTTT. Its protein is CASSSPGGGLNTEAFF.

The CDR3 protein is CASRRTDYEQYF. The CDR3 nucleotides read TGTGCCAGCAGGCGGACAGACTACGAGCAGTACTTC. The chain employs TRBV27 and TRBJ2-7, with a tentative D call TRBD1 (6 bases). V lost 6 bases, J lost 3 bases, and 9 bases lay in between. CDR1 is MNHEY, CDR2 SMNVEV, per germline (reference sequence). This CDR3 region has 12 residues.

The J gene is TRBJ2-1, the V gene TRBV7-2, with D hard to call. Germline CDR1 reads SGHTA; CDR2 reads FQGNSA. V gave up 4 bases and J gave up 5 bases, with 3 bases separating them. This CDR3 has 11 amino acids. The CDR3 nucleotides read TGTGCCAGCAGCTCTCACAATGAGCAGTTCTTC. Translation gives CASSSHNEQFF.

This chain uses TRBV5-6 with TRBJ2-7; D is perhaps TRBD1 (6 bases). V lost 2 bases to trimming and J lost 2 bases, with 11 bases between them. Germline V lookup: CDR1 SGHDT, CDR2 YYEEEE. CDR3 length: 14 residues. The CDR3: CASSFGDTTYEQYF. CDR3 in DNA: TGTGCCAGCAGCTTCGGGGACACCACCTACGAGCAGTACTTC.

The chain uses TRBV5-1 and TRBJ2-3, with D possibly matching TRBD2 (6 bases). Germline V gene lookup returns CDR1 SGHRS and CDR2 YFSETQ. The CDR3 runs to 13 residues. V was shortened by 7 bases and J by 2 bases, with 11 bases between the two germline ends. The CDR3 nucleotides are TGCGCCAGCGGGGACTCCTACACAGATACGCAGTATTTT. It specifies CASGDSYTDTQYF.

The chain uses TRBV4-3 and TRBJ1-2; TRBD1 might be the D (5 bases). Germline loops: CDR1 LGHNA, CDR2 YSLEER. The V gene lost 0 bases and the J gene lost 14 bases, with 22 bases spanning the gap. The CDR3 extends over 15 amino acids. The DNA for the CDR3 is TGCGCCAGCAGCCAAGATAGGGACTGGGCCCCCCAAATGACCTTC. Translated: CASSQDRDWAPQMTF.

There are a few counts of this clone. In nucleotides, the CDR3 is TGTGCCACAGACAGGGCCCAAGAGACCCAGTACTTC. Its protein product is CATDRAQETQYF. The V and J genes are TRBV2 and TRBJ2-5; 7 bases match TRBD1. Germline lookup yields CDR1 SNHLY and CDR2 FYNNEI. After removal of 10 bases from V and 1 base from J, the junction contained 3 bases not matched to a gene. The CDR3 covers 12 residues.

This rearrangement joins TRBV9 to TRBJ1-5; 9 bases line up with TRBD1. The CDR3 extends over 14 amino acids. Per germline, CDR1 SGDLS and CDR2 YYNGEE. The J segment lost 4 bases and the V segment lost 4 bases, leaving 3 bases of the junction unmatched. CDR3 DNA: TGTGCCAGCAGCTTCGGGACAGGGAATCAGCCCCAGCATTTT. Its protein is CASSFGTGNQPQHF.

V usage is TRBV12-2 and J usage is TRBJ2-1; the D call in the table, TRBD2, was not verified against the DNA. TRBV12-2 is shown as a pseudogene. The CDR3 runs to 17 residues. This chain's CDR3 is CASRLARSSLTYNEQFF. For the CDR3, the DNA is TGTGCAAGTCGCTTAGCGCGATCTAGTTTGACCTACAATGAGCAGTTCTTC.